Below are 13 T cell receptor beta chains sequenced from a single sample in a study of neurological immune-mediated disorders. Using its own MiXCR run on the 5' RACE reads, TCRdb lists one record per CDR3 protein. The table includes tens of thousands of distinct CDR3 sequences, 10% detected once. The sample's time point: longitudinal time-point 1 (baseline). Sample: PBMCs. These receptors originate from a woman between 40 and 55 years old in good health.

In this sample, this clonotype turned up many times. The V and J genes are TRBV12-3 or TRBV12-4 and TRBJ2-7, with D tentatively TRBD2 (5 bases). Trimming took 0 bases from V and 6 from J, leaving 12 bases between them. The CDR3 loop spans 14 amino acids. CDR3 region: CASSLAGETGEQYF. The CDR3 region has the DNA TGTGCCAGCAGTTTAGCGGGAGAGACGGGCGAGCAGTACTTC.

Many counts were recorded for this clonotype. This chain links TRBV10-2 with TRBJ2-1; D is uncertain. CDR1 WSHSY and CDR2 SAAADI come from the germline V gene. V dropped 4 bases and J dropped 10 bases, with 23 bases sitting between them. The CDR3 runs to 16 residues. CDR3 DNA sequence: TGCGCCAGCAGTGTACCTTACGGGTCCCAGTTTGGGGAGCAGTTCTTC. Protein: CASSVPYGSQFGEQFF.

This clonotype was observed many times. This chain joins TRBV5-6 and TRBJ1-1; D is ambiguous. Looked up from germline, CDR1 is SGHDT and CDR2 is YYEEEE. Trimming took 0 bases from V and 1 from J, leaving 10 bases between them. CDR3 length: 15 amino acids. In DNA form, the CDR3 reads TGTGCCAGCAGCTTGGTTGCCAGTTCGAACACTGAAGCTTTCTTT. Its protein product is CASSLVASSNTEAFF.

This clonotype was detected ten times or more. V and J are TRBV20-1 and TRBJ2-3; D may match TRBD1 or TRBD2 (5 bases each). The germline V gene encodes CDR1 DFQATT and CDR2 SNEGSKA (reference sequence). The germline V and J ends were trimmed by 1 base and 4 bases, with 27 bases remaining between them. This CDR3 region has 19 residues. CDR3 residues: CSARVVGDGVGRYSDTQYF. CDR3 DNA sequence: TGCAGTGCTAGAGTGGTGGGGGATGGCGTTGGAAGGTATTCAGATACGCAGTATTTT.

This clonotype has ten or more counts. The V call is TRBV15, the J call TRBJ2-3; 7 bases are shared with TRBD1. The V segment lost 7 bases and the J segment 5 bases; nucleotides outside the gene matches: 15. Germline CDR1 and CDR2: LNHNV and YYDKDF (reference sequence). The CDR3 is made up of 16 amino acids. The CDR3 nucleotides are TGTGCCACCATGGGCTTAGGCAGGGGGTCGAGAGATACGCAGTATTTT. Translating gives CATMGLGRGSRDTQYF.

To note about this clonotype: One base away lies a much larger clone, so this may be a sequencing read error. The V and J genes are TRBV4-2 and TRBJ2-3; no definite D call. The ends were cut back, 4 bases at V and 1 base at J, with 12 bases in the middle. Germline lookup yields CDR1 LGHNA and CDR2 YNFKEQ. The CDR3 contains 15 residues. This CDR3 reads CASSPQRCGTDTQYF. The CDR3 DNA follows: TGTGCCAGCAGCCCCCAGCGCTGTGGCACAGATACGCAGTATTTT.

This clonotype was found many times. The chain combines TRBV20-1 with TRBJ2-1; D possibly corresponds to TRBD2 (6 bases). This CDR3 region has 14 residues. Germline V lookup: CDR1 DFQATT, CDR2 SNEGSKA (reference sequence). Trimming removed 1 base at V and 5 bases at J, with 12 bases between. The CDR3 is CSARGDSGHNEQFF. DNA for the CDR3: TGCAGTGCTAGAGGTGATAGCGGACACAATGAGCAGTTCTTC.

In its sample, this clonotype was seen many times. Written as DNA, the CDR3 is TGCGCCAGCAGCCAAGGGTGGCAGGGGAATGGCTACACCTTC. This sequence encodes CASSQGWQGNGYTF. The chain carries TRBV4-3 and TRBJ1-2; D perhaps matches TRBD1 (6 bases). V shed 1 base and J shed 6 bases, with 12 bases lying between them. CDR1 LGHNA and CDR2 YSLEER come from the germline V gene. CDR3 size: 14 residues.

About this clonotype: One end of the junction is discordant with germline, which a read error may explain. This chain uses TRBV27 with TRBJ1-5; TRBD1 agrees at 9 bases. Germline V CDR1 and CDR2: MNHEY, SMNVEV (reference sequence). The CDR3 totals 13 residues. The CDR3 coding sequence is TGTGCCAGCGGGGACAGGGAGGATCGGCCCCAACATTTT. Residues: CASGDREDRPQHF.

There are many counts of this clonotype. CDR3 loop: CASSHWSESGVGLETQYF. CDR3 nucleotides: TGTGCCAGCAGCCACTGGTCAGAATCCGGGGTTGGTTTGGAGACCCAGTACTTC. This rearrangement joins TRBV3-1 to TRBJ2-5, with D possibly TRBD2 on 5 matching bases. V was trimmed by 3 bases and J by 5 bases, leaving 25 bases between them. This CDR3 is built from 18 residues. Germline CDR1 and CDR2: LGHDT and YNNKEL (reference sequence).

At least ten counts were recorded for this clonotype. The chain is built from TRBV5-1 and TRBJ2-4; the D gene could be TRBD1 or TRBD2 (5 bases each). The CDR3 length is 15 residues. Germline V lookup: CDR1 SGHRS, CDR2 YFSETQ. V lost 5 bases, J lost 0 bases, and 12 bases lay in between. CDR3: CASRPGQGAKNIQYF. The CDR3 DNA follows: TGCGCCAGCAGGCCGGGGCAGGGAGCCAAAAACATTCAGTACTTC.

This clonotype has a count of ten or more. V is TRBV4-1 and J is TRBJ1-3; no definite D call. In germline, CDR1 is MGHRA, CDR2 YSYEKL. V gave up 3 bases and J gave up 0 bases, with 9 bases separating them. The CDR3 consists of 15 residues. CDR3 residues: CASSHGSLSGNTIYF. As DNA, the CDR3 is TGCGCCAGCAGCCATGGGAGCCTCTCTGGAAACACCATATATTTT.

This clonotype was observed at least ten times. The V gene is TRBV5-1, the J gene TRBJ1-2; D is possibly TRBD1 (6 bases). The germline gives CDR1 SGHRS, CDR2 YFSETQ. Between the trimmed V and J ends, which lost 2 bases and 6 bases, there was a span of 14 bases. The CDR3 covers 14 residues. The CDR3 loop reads CASSFNQGLNGYTF. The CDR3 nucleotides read TGCGCCAGCAGCTTCAATCAGGGGCTGAATGGCTACACCTTC. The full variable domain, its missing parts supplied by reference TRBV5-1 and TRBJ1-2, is KAGVTQTPRYLIKTRGQQVTLSCSPISGHRSVSWYQQTPGQGLQFLFEYFSETQRNKGNFPGRFSGRQFSNSRSEMNVSTLELGDSALYLCASSFNQGLNGYTFGSGTRLTVV.